The rows below give T cell receptor beta chains drawn from one sample of a study of CD8+ T cells in alopecia areata. Sequencing used immunoSEQ multiplex PCR; TCRdb keeps in-frame clones, though not all of them. The sample has about 120,000 clones, about 59% seen once. Sample: CD8+ T cells sorted from blood, taken at week 24, from a patient treated with tofacitinib. The receptors here all came from a human donor with alopecia areata. Each CDR3 is given with its conserved first and last residue. A D gene is named only where the DNA matches it firmly. Only part of the rows carry a size: once, few, many, or a class if the clone is expanded.

clone size: -; D gene: -; V gene: TRBV6-5; J gene: TRBJ2-5; CDR3 protein: CASSPRGGEETQYF; CDR3 DNA: TGTGCCAGCAGCCCGCGTGGGGGCGAAGAGACCCAGTACTTC
clone size: -; D gene: -; V gene: TRBV2; J gene: TRBJ1-1; CDR3 protein: CASSDPGQANTEAFF; CDR3 DNA: TGTGCCAGCAGTGATCCGGGGCAAGCCAACACTGAAGCTTTCTTT
clone size: -; D gene: TRBD1; V gene: TRBV7-9; J gene: TRBJ2-7; CDR3 protein: CASSSPGQGENEQYF; CDR3 DNA: TGTGCCAGCAGCTCCCCCGGACAGGGGGAGAACGAGCAGTACTTC
clone size: -; D gene: -; V gene: TRBV7-9; J gene: TRBJ1-1; CDR3 protein: CASSLVREAEAFF; CDR3 DNA: TGTGCCAGCAGCTTAGTCAGGGAGGCTGAAGCTTTCTTT
clone size: -; D gene: -; V gene: TRBV9; J gene: TRBJ1-5; CDR3 protein: CASSVTDSNQPQHF; CDR3 DNA: TGTGCCAGCAGCGTGACTGATAGCAATCAGCCCCAGCATTTT
clone size: -; D gene: -; V gene: TRBV5-6; J gene: TRBJ2-2; CDR3 protein: CASSFETSGELFF; CDR3 DNA: TGTGCCAGCAGCTTCGAGACTTCCGGGGAGCTGTTTTTT
clone size: -; D gene: -; V gene: TRBV5-1; J gene: TRBJ2-7; CDR3 protein: CASSFEGYEQYF; CDR3 DNA: TGCGCCAGCAGCTTTGAGGGCTACGAGCAGTACTTC
clone size: few; D gene: -; V gene: TRBV29-1; J gene: TRBJ2-7; CDR3 protein: CSVEIRGSYEQYF; CDR3 DNA: TGCAGCGTAGAAATACGGGGATCCTACGAGCAGTACTTC
clone size: -; D gene: -; V gene: TRBV13; J gene: TRBJ2-1; CDR3 protein: CASSLQDNEQFF; CDR3 DNA: TGTGCCAGCAGCTTACAGGACAATGAGCAGTTCTTC
clone size: -; D gene: -; V gene: TRBV9; J gene: TRBJ1-5; CDR3 protein: CASSAGLGDPQHF; CDR3 DNA: TGTGCCAGCAGCGCAGGCCTCGGGGACCCCCAGCATTTT
clone size: once; D gene: -; V gene: TRBV4-3; J gene: TRBJ2-3; CDR3 protein: CASSPPSSYTQYF; CDR3 DNA: TGCGCCAGCAGCCCCCCCTCCAGTTATACGCAGTATTTT
clone size: -; D gene: -; V gene: TRBV9; J gene: TRBJ2-7; CDR3 protein: CASSVGLNF; CDR3 DNA: TGTGCCAGCAGTGTGGGGTTGAACTTC
clone size: few; D gene: TRBD1; V gene: TRBV7-8; J gene: TRBJ1-5; CDR3 protein: CASSFVDRVGNQPQHF; CDR3 DNA: TGTGCCAGCAGCTTCGTCGACAGGGTCGGCAATCAGCCCCAGCATTTT
clone size: few; D gene: -; V gene: TRBV6-1; J gene: TRBJ1-5; CDR3 protein: CASSETTDSNQPQHF; CDR3 DNA: TGTGCCAGCAGTGAGACGACAGATAGCAATCAGCCCCAGCATTTT
clone size: -; D gene: TRBD2; V gene: TRBV7-9; J gene: TRBJ2-1; CDR3 protein: CASSSRVAGGDEQFF; CDR3 DNA: TGTGCCAGCAGCTCCCGTGTTGCGGGGGGGGATGAGCAGTTCTTC
clone size: -; D gene: -; V gene: TRBV29-1; J gene: TRBJ1-4; CDR3 protein: CSVRTANEKLFF; CDR3 DNA: TGCAGCGTCAGGACGGCTAATGAAAAACTGTTTTTT
clone size: few; D gene: TRBD1; V gene: TRBV29-1; J gene: TRBJ1-2; CDR3 protein: CSVTGDYGYTF; CDR3 DNA: TGCAGCGTTACAGGGGACTATGGCTACACCTTC
clone size: -; D gene: -; V gene: TRBV27; J gene: TRBJ2-7; CDR3 protein: CASVGGSSYEQYF; CDR3 DNA: TGTGCCAGCGTTGGAGGTTCATCCTACGAGCAGTACTTC
clone size: -; D gene: TRBD2; V gene: TRBV13; J gene: TRBJ2-7; CDR3 protein: CASSSGLAGAYEQYF; CDR3 DNA: TGTGCCAGCAGCTCCGGACTAGCGGGAGCCTACGAGCAGTACTTC
clone size: once; D gene: TRBD1; V gene: TRBV4-1; J gene: TRBJ1-2; CDR3 protein: CASSQGQGANYGYTF; CDR3 DNA: TGCGCCAGCAGCCAAGGGCAGGGGGCGAACTATGGCTACACCTTC
clone size: -; D gene: TRBD2; V gene: TRBV30; J gene: TRBJ2-1; CDR3 protein: CAWDGAGVEQFF; CDR3 DNA: TGTGCCTGGGATGGTGCGGGGGTCGAGCAGTTCTTC
clone size: -; D gene: -; V gene: TRBV19; J gene: TRBJ1-1; CDR3 protein: CASSTPLGAVNTEAFF; CDR3 DNA: TGTGCCAGTAGTACGCCCCTGGGGGCGGTGAACACTGAAGCTTTCTTT
clone size: -; D gene: -; V gene: TRBV27; J gene: TRBJ2-1; CDR3 protein: CATRGQSSYNEQFF; CDR3 DNA: TGTGCCACCCGGGGTCAGAGCTCCTACAATGAGCAGTTCTTC
clone size: few; D gene: -; V gene: TRBV9; J gene: TRBJ2-5; CDR3 protein: CASSAPYGETQYF; CDR3 DNA: TGTGCCAGCAGCGCGCCGTATGGAGAGACCCAGTACTTC
clone size: few; D gene: -; V gene: TRBV30; J gene: TRBJ2-7; CDR3 protein: CAWRTPGQIEQYF; CDR3 DNA: TGTGCCTGGAGGACCCCCGGGCAGATTGAGCAGTACTTC
clone size: once; D gene: -; V gene: TRBV5-6; J gene: TRBJ1-2; CDR3 protein: CASSFINGYTF; CDR3 DNA: TGTGCCAGCAGCTTTATCAATGGCTACACCTTC
clone size: -; D gene: TRBD1; V gene: TRBV5-8; J gene: TRBJ1-5; CDR3 protein: CASSLDEGGTQPQHF; CDR3 DNA: TGTGCCAGCAGCTTGGATGAAGGGGGCACTCAGCCCCAGCATTTT
clone size: -; D gene: TRBD1; V gene: TRBV13; J gene: TRBJ1-6; CDR3 protein: CASSLSPAAQTGGAGYNSPLHF; CDR3 DNA: TGTGCCAGCAGCTTAAGCCCCGCGGCTCAAACAGGGGGCGCGGGGTATAATTCACCCCTCCACTTT
clone size: -; D gene: -; V gene: TRBV7-6; J gene: TRBJ2-2; CDR3 protein: CASSTPPLGVAGELFF; CDR3 DNA: TGTGCCAGCAGCACTCCCCCTCTTGGGGTGGCCGGGGAGCTGTTTTTT
clone size: few; D gene: -; V gene: TRBV6-5; J gene: TRBJ1-1; CDR3 protein: CASRRGWSEAFF; CDR3 DNA: TGTGCCAGTCGCAGGGGATGGAGTGAAGCTTTCTTT
clone size: few; D gene: -; V gene: TRBV5-6; J gene: TRBJ2-7; CDR3 protein: CASSPAFGSYEQYF; CDR3 DNA: TGTGCCAGCAGCCCCGCTTTTGGCTCCTACGAGCAGTACTTC
clone size: -; D gene: -; V gene: TRBV21-1; J gene: TRBJ2-1; CDR3 protein: CASSNRRGQGRFF; CDR3 DNA: TGTGCCAGCAGCAATCGTAGGGGTCAGGGTAGGTTCTTC
clone size: once; D gene: -; V gene: TRBV9; J gene: TRBJ2-7; CDR3 protein: CASSVESATHEQYF; CDR3 DNA: TGTGCCAGCAGCGTAGAGTCAGCAACGCACGAGCAGTACTTC
clone size: -; D gene: -; V gene: TRBV15; J gene: TRBJ1-6; CDR3 protein: CATSRNAVPNSPLHF; CDR3 DNA: TGTGCCACCAGCAGGAACGCGGTCCCCAATTCACCCCTCCACTTT
clone size: -; D gene: TRBD2; V gene: TRBV4-3; J gene: TRBJ2-3; CDR3 protein: CASSPQNSGDPDTQYF; CDR3 DNA: TGCGCCAGCAGCCCCCAGAATAGCGGGGATCCAGATACGCAGTATTTT
clone size: few; D gene: TRBD1; V gene: TRBV29-1; J gene: TRBJ2-5; CDR3 protein: CSLEQGAGETQYF; CDR3 DNA: TGCAGCCTAGAACAGGGGGCGGGGGAGACCCAGTACTTC
clone size: few; D gene: TRBD1; V gene: TRBV7-8; J gene: TRBJ2-3; CDR3 protein: CASSLRPGQRSTDTQYF; CDR3 DNA: TGTGCCAGCAGCTTGCGGCCGGGACAGCGCAGCACAGATACGCAGTATTTT
clone size: -; D gene: -; V gene: TRBV13; J gene: TRBJ2-3; CDR3 protein: CASNYNHTQYF; CDR3 DNA: TGTGCCAGCAACTACAACCATACGCAGTATTTT
clone size: few; D gene: TRBD2; V gene: TRBV9; J gene: TRBJ2-1; CDR3 protein: CASSVGGGGRYNEQFF; CDR3 DNA: TGTGCCAGCAGCGTAGGTGGCGGGGGGCGCTACAATGAGCAGTTCTTC
clone size: -; D gene: -; V gene: TRBV11-2; J gene: TRBJ2-3; CDR3 protein: CASSLEAGGTQYF; CDR3 DNA: TGTGCCAGCAGCTTAGAGGCGGGCGGGACGCAGTATTTT